The 24 T cell receptor beta chains given below trace back to one sample, sequenced in a study of T-cell reconstitution after alpha-beta-depleted transplantation in children. Preparation of the TCRbeta library involved a method that used unique molecular identifiers. TCRdb re-called the PCR reads through MiXCR, storing one row per CDR3 protein. The sample has hundreds of thousands of distinct CDR3 sequences, roughly a quarter seen once. The sequenced sample was PBMCs, mostly from graft donor cells, obtained 360 days after TCRalphabeta/CD19-depleted stem cell transplant. The receptors were sampled from a female patient aged 2-9 years who had a stem cell transplant for congenital amegakaryocytic thrombocytopenia, so the T cells may come from the graft donor.

This clonotype was picked up a small number of times. The chain couples TRBV4-3 to TRBJ2-7; perhaps D is TRBD1 or TRBD2 (5 bases each). The CDR3 runs 16 residues. Germline V gene sequence: CDR1 LGHNA, CDR2 YSLEER. Between the trimmed V and J ends, which lost 0 bases and 2 bases, there was a span of 14 bases. The CDR3 DNA sequence: TGCGCCAGCAGCCAAGACTTGGGCCAGGGAGCCTACGAGCAGTACTTC. It specifies CASSQDLGQGAYEQYF.

In this sample, this clonotype turned up many times. The chain combines TRBV10-2 with TRBJ2-1; tentative D call: TRBD1 (6 bases). CDR3 length: 13 amino acids. V lost 0 bases to trimming and J lost 11 bases, with 11 bases between them. CDR1 is WSHSY and CDR2 is SAAADI in the germline V gene. This chain's CDR3 is CASSESGGSQQFF. In DNA, the CDR3 is TGCGCCAGCAGTGAGTCTGGGGGCAGTCAGCAGTTCTTC.

This clonotype was recorded at least ten times. The V gene is TRBV19, the J gene TRBJ2-2, with 9 bases identical to TRBD1. With V trimmed by 4 bases and J by 1 base, 1 base remained unmatched. The CDR3 runs 15 residues. Germline V gives CDR1 LNHDA, CDR2 SQIVND (reference sequence). The CDR3 bases are TGTGCCAGTAGTAGGACAGGGGAGAACACCGGGGAGCTGTTTTTT. Translating gives CASSRTGENTGELFF.

This rearrangement joins TRBV12-3 or TRBV12-4 to TRBJ1-3; no definite D call. The CDR3 sequence is 12 residues long. V lost 4 bases, J lost 6 bases, and 7 bases lay in between. CDR3 bases: TGTGCCAGCAGTTCCTTCAAAAACACCATATATTTT. Residues: CASSSFKNTIYF.

V gene TRBV21-1 combines with J gene TRBJ2-1; the D segment call TRBD1 is taken from the table without a DNA check. TRBV21-1 counts as a pseudogene. The length of the CDR3 is 16 residues. The CDR3 loop is CASLSPTGLPYNEQFF. CDR3 DNA: TGTGCCAGCTTATCGCCGACAGGTCTCCCCTACAATGAGCAGTTCTTC.

This clonotype was counted only a few times. The V call is TRBV12-3 or TRBV12-4, the J call TRBJ2-5, with D unclear. Trimming stripped 0 bases from V and 5 bases from J, with 7 bases between. The CDR3 runs to 13 residues. This CDR3 reads CASSLAGMETQYF. The DNA for the CDR3 is TGTGCCAGCAGTTTAGCGGGGATGGAGACCCAGTACTTC.

This chain uses TRBV3-1 with TRBJ1-6, with unresolved D. CDR3 size: 12 residues. Trimming removed 1 base from V and 10 bases from J, with 5 bases in between. CDR1 LGHDT and CDR2 YNNKEL come from the germline V gene (reference sequence). CDR3 DNA: TGTGCCAGCAGCCAAGTCAAATCACCCCTCCACTTT. Translated, it gives CASSQVKSPLHF.

This clonotype has a single count. The rearrangement uses TRBV6-1 and TRBJ2-1, with 9 bases lining up with TRBD1. Germline V gene data show CDR1 as MNHNS and CDR2 as SASEGT. The CDR3 is 16 residues long. V lost 3 bases and J lost 5; bases outside the gene matches: 8. Written as DNA, the CDR3 is TGTGCCAGCAGTGACGGGACAGGGCTCAGAAACAATGAGCAGTTCTTC. Protein sequence: CASSDGTGLRNNEQFF.

This clonotype was observed a few times. The chain has TRBV12-3 or TRBV12-4 and TRBJ1-2; D remains ambiguous. The length of the CDR3 is 13 residues. The ends were cut back, 6 bases at V and 5 bases at J, with 13 bases in the middle. The CDR3 here is CASSLSTAYGYTF. The CDR3 DNA reads TGTGCCAGCAGCCTCTCGACGGCGTATGGCTACACCTTC.

This clonotype was observed a single time. This chain joins TRBV2 and TRBJ2-5; D unclear. CDR3 length equals 14 residues. With 8 bases removed from V and 5 bases from J, the gap between germline ends came to 18 bases. Germline-derived CDR1 and CDR2 are SNHLY and FYNNEI. The chain's CDR3 is CASGARDIGETQYF. The CDR3 bases are TGTGCCAGCGGAGCCCGAGACATTGGGGAGACCCAGTACTTC.

The V and J genes are TRBV6-1 and TRBJ2-3, with TRBD2 matching over 10 bases. Looked up from germline, CDR1 is MNHNS and CDR2 is SASEGT. V shed 7 bases, J shed 2 bases, and the junction held 15 bases outside the gene matches. This CDR3 spans 18 amino acids. The CDR3 here is CASTLAGAGVGFTDTQYF. CDR3 sequence (DNA): TGTGCCAGCACCCTAGCGGGAGCGGGTGTTGGATTCACAGATACGCAGTATTTT.

This clonotype was detected a few times. This chain links TRBV20-1 with TRBJ2-1; D gene ambiguous. Germline assignment: CDR1 DFQATT and CDR2 SNEGSKA (reference sequence). V gave up 4 bases and J gave up 6 bases, with 19 bases separating them. The length of the CDR3 is 15 residues. The CDR3 coding sequence is TGCAGTGCTACGGCAGATAGCTTCCCCCGCAATGAGCAGTTCTTC. Translating gives CSATADSFPRNEQFF.

The rearrangement uses TRBV6-1 and TRBJ1-1, with D possibly TRBD1 on 5 matching bases. In germline, CDR1 is MNHNS, CDR2 SASEGT. The CDR3 covers 13 residues. Trimming cost V 4 bases and J 8 bases, with 14 bases left between them. The CDR3 reads CASSAWGSPEAFF. The CDR3 DNA follows: TGTGCCAGCAGTGCTTGGGGGTCGCCGGAAGCTTTCTTT.

The chain is built from TRBV30 and TRBJ2-2; D is uncertain. This CDR3 contains 11 residues. V was pared by 4 bases and J by 8 bases, with 8 bases between. In germline, CDR1 is GTSNPN, CDR2 SVGIG (reference sequence). The CDR3 DNA reads as TGTGCCTGGAACGTTGGGGGGGAGCTGTTTTTT. Translation gives CAWNVGGELFF.

The CDR3 sequence is CASSLEGPNNEQFF. The CDR3 coding sequence is TGCGCCAGCAGCTTGGAGGGACCGAACAATGAGCAGTTCTTC. The chain links TRBV5-1 to TRBJ2-1, with D perhaps matching TRBD1 or TRBD2 (5 bases each). Germline CDR1 SGHRS, CDR2 YFSETQ. Trimming took 0 bases from V and 5 from J, leaving 9 bases between them. This CDR3 has 14 amino acids.

This clonotype was seen a few times. V usage is TRBV11-2 and J usage is TRBJ2-5, with a possible D match to TRBD2 (6 bases). Trimming stripped 5 bases from V and 5 bases from J, with 15 bases between. CDR1 and CDR2 from the germline V gene are SGHAT and FQNNGV. The CDR3 covers 14 residues. CDR3 sequence: CASSLGLFWETQYF. CDR3 coding DNA: TGTGCCAGCAGCCTGGGACTTTTCTGGGAGACCCAGTACTTC.

A few counts support this clonotype. The chain carries TRBV11-2 and TRBJ2-7; D ambiguous. Germline assignment: CDR1 SGHAT and CDR2 FQNNGV. The V end was cut by 5 bases, the J end by 6 bases, with 11 bases between. The CDR3 is 12 residues long. The CDR3 DNA sequence: TGTGCCAGCAGCCCCCTTTTGAGCGAGCAGTACTTC. Translated: CASSPLLSEQYF.

A few counts support this clonotype. J is TRBJ1-2 and V is TRBV4-3; 10 bases map to TRBD1. The germline CDR1 and CDR2 sequences are LGHNA and YSLEER. The CDR3 contains 14 residues. J was trimmed by 14 bases and V by 3 bases; bases with no gene match: 12. The CDR3 bases are TGCGCCAGCAGCCAGAGACCGGGACAGGGGACGTATACCTTC. Protein sequence: CASSQRPGQGTYTF.

The chain carries TRBV28 and TRBJ2-2, with a weak D call TRBD1 (5 bases). The V gene lost 8 bases and the J gene lost 3 bases, with 28 bases spanning the gap. The CDR3 spans 19 residues. Germline values: CDR1 MDHEN, CDR2 SYDVKM. CDR3 region: CASGRDGDFGATDTGELFF. The CDR3 nucleotides read TGTGCCAGCGGCCGAGATGGGGATTTTGGGGCTACGGACACCGGGGAGCTGTTTTTT.

The chain recombines TRBV28 with TRBJ1-2; D is unclear. The CDR3 is 16 residues long. Germline lookup yields CDR1 MDHEN and CDR2 SYDVKM. Trimming pared 2 bases from V and 1 base from J, leaving 14 bases between. The CDR3 loop reads CASSLVPAPFNYGYTF. CDR3 nucleotides: TGTGCCAGCAGTTTAGTCCCAGCCCCCTTTAACTATGGCTACACCTTC.

The V gene is TRBV20-1, the J gene TRBJ1-3, with D possibly matching TRBD1 (5 bases). V lost 3 bases and J 0 bases, leaving 15 bases between the germline ends. The CDR3 covers 16 residues. Per germline, CDR1 DFQATT and CDR2 SNEGSKA (reference sequence). The chain's CDR3 is CSASAGPLSSGNTIYF. In DNA form, the CDR3 reads TGCAGTGCTAGCGCGGGACCGCTGAGCTCTGGAAACACCATATATTTT.

This clonotype was found many times. The J gene is TRBJ2-3, the V gene TRBV29-1, with D possibly being TRBD1 or TRBD2 (5 bases each). Germline CDR1 SQVTM, CDR2 ANQGSEA. Trimming cost V 5 bases and J 4 bases, with 25 bases left between them. The CDR3 length is 17 residues. CDR3 region: CSVLGAYWRAQADTQYF. The CDR3 DNA reads as TGCAGCGTTCTAGGGGCGTACTGGCGGGCTCAGGCAGATACGCAGTATTTT.

The J gene is TRBJ2-4, the V gene TRBV20-1; D may correspond to TRBD1 or TRBD2 (5 bases each). V was cut by 1 base and J by 0 bases, with 16 bases left in between. The CDR3 length is 17 residues. Germline CDR1 is DFQATT and CDR2 is SNEGSKA (reference sequence). CDR3: CSARVVLGDLAKNIQYF. The CDR3 coding sequence is TGCAGTGCTAGAGTCGTTTTGGGGGACCTAGCCAAAAACATTCAGTACTTC.

The chain uses TRBV6-2 or TRBV6-3 and TRBJ2-1, with 10 bases matching TRBD2. Per the germline V gene, CDR1 is MNHEY and CDR2 is SVGEGT. The length of the CDR3 is 18 residues. The CDR3 nucleotides read TGTGCTGGCGGGACCTTACCGGGACTAGCGCACTTTGAGGATGAGCAGTTCTTC. This gives the protein CAGGTLPGLAHFEDEQFF.